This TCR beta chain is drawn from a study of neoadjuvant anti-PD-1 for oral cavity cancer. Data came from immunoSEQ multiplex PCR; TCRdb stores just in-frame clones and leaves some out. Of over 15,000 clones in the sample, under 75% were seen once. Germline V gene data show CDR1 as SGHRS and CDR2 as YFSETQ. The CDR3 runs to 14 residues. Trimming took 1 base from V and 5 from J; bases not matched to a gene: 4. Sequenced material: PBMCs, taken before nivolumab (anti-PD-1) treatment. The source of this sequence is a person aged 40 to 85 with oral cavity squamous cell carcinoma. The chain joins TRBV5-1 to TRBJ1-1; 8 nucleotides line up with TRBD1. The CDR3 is CASSLQGANTEAFF. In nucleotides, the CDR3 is TGCGCCAGCAGCTTGCAGGGGGCTAATACTGAAGCTTTCTTT.